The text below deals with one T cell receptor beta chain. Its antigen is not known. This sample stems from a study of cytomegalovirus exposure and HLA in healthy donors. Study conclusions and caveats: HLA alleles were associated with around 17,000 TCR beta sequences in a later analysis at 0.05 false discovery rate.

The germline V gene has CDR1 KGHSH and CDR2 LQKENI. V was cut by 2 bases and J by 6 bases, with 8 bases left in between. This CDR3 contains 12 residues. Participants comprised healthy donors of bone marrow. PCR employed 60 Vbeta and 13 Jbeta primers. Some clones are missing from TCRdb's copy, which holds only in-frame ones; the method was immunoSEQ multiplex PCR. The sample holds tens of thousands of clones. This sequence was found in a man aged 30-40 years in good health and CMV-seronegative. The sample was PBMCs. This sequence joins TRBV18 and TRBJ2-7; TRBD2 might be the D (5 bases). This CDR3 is CASSPEGFEQYF. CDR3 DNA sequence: TGTGCCAGCTCACCAGAGGGCTTCGAGCAGTACTTC.